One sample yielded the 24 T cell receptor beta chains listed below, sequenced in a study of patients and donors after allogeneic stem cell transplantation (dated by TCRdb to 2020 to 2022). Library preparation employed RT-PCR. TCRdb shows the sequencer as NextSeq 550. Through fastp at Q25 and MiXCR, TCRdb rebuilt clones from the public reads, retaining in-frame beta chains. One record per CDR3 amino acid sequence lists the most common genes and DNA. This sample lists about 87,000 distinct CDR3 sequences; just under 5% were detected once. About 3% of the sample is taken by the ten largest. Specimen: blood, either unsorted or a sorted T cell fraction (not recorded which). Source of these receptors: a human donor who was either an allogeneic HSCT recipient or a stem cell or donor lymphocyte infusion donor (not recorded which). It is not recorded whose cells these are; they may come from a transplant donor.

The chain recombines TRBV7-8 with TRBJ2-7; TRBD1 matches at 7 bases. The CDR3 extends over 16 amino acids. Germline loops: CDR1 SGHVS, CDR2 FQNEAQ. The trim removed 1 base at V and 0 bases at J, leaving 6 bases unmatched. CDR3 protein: CASSLGYRGSSYEQYF. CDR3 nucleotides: TGTGCCAGCAGCTTAGGCTACAGGGGAAGCTCCTACGAGCAGTACTTC.

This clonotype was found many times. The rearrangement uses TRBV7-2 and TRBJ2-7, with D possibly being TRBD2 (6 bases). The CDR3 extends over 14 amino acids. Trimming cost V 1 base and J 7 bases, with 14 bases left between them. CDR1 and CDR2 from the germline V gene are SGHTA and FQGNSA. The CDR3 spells CASSLGYGAGEQYF. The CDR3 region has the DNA TGTGCCAGCAGCTTAGGGTACGGGGCGGGAGAGCAGTACTTC.

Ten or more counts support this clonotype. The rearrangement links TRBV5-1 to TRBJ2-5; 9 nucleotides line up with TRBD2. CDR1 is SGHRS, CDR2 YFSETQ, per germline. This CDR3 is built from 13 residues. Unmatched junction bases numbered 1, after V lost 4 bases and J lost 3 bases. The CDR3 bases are TGCGCCAGCAGCAGGACTAGCGAAGAGACCCAGTACTTC. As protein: CASSRTSEETQYF.

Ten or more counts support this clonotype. The CDR3 DNA reads TGTGCCAGCAGCCGACGCATTGCCGGACAGGGGGAGGTGTACGAGCAGTACTTC. Protein product: CASSRRIAGQGEVYEQYF. This sequence joins TRBV4-2 and TRBJ2-7; the match to TRBD1 covers 10 bases. Germline CDR1 and CDR2: LGHNA and YNFKEQ. V was clipped by 4 bases and J by 4 bases; unmatched bases: 16. CDR3 size: 18 residues.

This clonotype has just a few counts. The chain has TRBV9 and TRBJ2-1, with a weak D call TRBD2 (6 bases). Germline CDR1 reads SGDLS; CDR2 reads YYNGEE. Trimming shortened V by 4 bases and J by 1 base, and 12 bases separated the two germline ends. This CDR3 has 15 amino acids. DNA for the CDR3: TGTGCCAGCAGCCCCCGGGAGAAGTCCTACAATGAGCAGTTCTTC. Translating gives CASSPREKSYNEQFF.

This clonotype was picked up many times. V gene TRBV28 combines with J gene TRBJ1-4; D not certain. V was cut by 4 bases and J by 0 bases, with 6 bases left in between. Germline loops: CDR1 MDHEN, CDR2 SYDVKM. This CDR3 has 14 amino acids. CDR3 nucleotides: TGTGCCAGCAGTTCCGGCCCAACTAATGAAAAACTGTTTTTT. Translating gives CASSSGPTNEKLFF.

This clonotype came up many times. In DNA, the CDR3 is TGTGCCAGCAGCTTCGACAGGATCACCGGGGAGCTGTTTTTT. It is translated as CASSFDRITGELFF. The genes are TRBV7-9 and TRBJ2-2; D possibly corresponds to TRBD1 (6 bases). V was pared by 3 bases and J by 4 bases, with 9 bases between. The CDR3 consists of 14 residues. Per the germline V gene, CDR1 is SEHNR and CDR2 is FQNEAQ (reference sequence).

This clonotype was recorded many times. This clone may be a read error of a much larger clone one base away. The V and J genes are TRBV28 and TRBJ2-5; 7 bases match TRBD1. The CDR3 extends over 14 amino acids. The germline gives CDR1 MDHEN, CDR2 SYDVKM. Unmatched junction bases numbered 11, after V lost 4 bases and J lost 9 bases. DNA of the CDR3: TGTGCCAGCAGTTGGACAGGACGGGTAATGCCCCAGTACTTC. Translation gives CASSWTGRVMPQYF.

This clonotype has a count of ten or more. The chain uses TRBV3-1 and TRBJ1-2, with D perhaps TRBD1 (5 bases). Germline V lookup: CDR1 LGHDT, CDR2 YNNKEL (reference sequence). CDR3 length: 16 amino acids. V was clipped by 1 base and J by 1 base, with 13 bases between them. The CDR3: CASSQVGTDYNYGYTF. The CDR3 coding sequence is TGTGCCAGCAGCCAAGTTGGGACCGACTATAACTATGGCTACACCTTC.

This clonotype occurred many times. For the CDR3, the DNA is TGTGCCAGCAGAGAGGGACAGGGCGCCCTCGAGCAGTACTTC. It codes for CASREGQGALEQYF. V usage is TRBV7-9 and J usage is TRBJ2-7, with TRBD1 matching over 9 bases. After removal of 6 bases from V and 6 bases from J, the junction contained 9 bases not matched to a gene. The CDR3 is 14 residues long. The germline gives CDR1 SEHNR, CDR2 FQNEAQ (reference sequence).

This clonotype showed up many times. The CDR3 sequence is CASSYGGGTEQFF. DNA for the CDR3: TGTGCCAGCAGCTACGGGGGAGGAACCGAGCAGTTCTTC. J is TRBJ2-1 and V is TRBV7-9, with D possibly being TRBD2 (6 bases). Germline V CDR1 and CDR2: SEHNR, FQNEAQ (reference sequence). The CDR3 has 13 residues. V lost 4 bases and J 10 bases, leaving 14 bases between the germline ends.

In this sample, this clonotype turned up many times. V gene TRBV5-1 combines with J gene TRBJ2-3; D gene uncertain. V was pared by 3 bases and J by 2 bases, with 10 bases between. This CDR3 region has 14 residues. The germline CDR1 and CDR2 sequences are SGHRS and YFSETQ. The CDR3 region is CASSSPANTDTQYF. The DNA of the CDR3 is TGCGCCAGCAGCTCCCCGGCCAACACAGATACGCAGTATTTT.

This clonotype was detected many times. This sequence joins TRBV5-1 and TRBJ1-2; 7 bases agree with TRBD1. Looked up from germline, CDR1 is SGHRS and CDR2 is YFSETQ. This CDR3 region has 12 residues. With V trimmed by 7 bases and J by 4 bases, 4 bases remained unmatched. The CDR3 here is CASRQGSYGYTF. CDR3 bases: TGCGCCAGCCGACAGGGTTCCTATGGCTACACCTTC.

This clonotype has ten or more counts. The CDR3 spells CASSLVPGPYGYTF. The DNA of the CDR3 is TGTGCCAGCAGTTTAGTTCCAGGACCCTATGGCTACACCTTC. The J gene is TRBJ1-2, the V gene TRBV12-3 or TRBV12-4; the D is unclear. V lost 1 base to trimming and J lost 4 bases, with 10 bases between them. CDR3 length: 14 residues.

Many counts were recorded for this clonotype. CDR3 amino acids: CASRGGSGYGELFF. The CDR3, as DNA: TGTGCCAGCAGGGGCGGGAGTGGGTACGGGGAGCTGTTTTTT. This chain joins TRBV28 and TRBJ2-2, with TRBD2 identical over 7 bases. Per the germline V gene, CDR1 is MDHEN and CDR2 is SYDVKM. J was trimmed by 7 bases and V by 6 bases; bases with no gene match: 8. The CDR3 is 14 residues long.

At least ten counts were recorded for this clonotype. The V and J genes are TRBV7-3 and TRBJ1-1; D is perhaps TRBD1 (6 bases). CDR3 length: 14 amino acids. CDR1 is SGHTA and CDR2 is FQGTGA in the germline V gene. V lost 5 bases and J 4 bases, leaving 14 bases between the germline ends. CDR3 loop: CASSQEGRGTEAFF. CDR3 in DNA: TGTGCCAGCAGCCAGGAGGGCAGGGGCACTGAAGCTTTCTTT.

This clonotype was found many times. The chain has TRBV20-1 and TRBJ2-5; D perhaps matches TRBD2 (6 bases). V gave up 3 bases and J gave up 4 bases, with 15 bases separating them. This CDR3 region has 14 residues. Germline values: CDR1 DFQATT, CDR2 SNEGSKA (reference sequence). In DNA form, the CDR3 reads TGCAGTGCTAGCGAGGCTTGGCGGGGAGAGACCCAGTACTTC. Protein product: CSASEAWRGETQYF.

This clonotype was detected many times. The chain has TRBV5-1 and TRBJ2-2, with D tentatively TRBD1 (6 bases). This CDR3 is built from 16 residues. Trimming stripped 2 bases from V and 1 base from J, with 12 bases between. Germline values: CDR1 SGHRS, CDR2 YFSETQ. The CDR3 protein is CASSFQSGQNTGELFF. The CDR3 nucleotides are TGCGCCAGCAGCTTCCAGTCGGGACAGAACACCGGGGAGCTGTTTTTT.

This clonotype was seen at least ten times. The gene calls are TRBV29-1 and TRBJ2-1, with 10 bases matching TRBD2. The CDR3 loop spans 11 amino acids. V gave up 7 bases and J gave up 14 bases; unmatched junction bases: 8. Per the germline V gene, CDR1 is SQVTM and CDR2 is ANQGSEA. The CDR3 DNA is TGCAGCGCTGGGGAGGGGACTAGCGAGTTCTTC. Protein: CSAGEGTSEFF.

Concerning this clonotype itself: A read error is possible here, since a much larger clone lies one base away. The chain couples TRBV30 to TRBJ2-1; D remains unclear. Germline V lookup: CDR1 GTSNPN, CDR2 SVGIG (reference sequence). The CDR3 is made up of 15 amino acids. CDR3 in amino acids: CARSVLRNRDNEQFF. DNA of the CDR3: TGTGCCCGGAGTGTACTACGTAATCGGGACAATGAGCAGTTCTTC.

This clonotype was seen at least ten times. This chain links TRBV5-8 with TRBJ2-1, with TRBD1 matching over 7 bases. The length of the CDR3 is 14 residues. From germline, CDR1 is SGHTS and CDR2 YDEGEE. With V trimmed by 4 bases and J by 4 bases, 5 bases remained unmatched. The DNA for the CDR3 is TGTGCCAGCAGCAGTCCGGGACAGTACAATGAGCAGTTCTTC. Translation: CASSSPGQYNEQFF.

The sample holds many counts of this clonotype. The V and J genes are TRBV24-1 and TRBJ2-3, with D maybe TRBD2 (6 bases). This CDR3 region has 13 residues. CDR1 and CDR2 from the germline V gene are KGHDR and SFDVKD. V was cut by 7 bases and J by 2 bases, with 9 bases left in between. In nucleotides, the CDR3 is TGTGCCACCAGCGGGGGAAACACAGATACGCAGTATTTT. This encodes CATSGGNTDTQYF.

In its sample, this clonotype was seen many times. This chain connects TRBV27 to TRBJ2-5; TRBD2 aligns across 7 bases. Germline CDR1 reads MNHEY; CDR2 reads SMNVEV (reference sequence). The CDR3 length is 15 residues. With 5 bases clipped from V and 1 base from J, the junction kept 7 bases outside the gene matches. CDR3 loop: CASSPQRGIQETQYF. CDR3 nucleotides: TGTGCCAGCAGTCCCCAGCGGGGAATCCAAGAGACCCAGTACTTC.

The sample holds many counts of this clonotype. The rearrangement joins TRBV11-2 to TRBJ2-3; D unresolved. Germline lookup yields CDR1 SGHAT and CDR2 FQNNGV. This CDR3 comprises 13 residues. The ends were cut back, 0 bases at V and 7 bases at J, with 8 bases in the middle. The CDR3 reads CASSLEPGNTQYF. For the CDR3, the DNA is TGTGCCAGCAGCTTAGAACCAGGAAATACGCAGTATTTT.